The present entry profiles one T cell receptor beta chain with its context. Antigen specificity is unknown. The data derive from a study of cytomegalovirus exposure and HLA in healthy donors. Points from the study as a whole: According to a subsequent analysis, TCR clusters from the first cohort were inclined to appear together in the 120 validation repertoires. In vitro, three CMV-associated chains proved specific for CMV antigens. The study listed roughly 160 cytomegalovirus-associated TCR beta chains.

The V and J ends lost 0 bases and 5 bases respectively, with 11 bases between them. CDR1 MNHEY and CDR2 SVGAGI come from the germline V gene. CDR3 length equals 15 residues. Here immunoSEQ multiplex PCR was the method, and the copy in TCRdb shows in-frame clones only, minus some. Among under 300,000 clones listed, approximately 86% were seen once. The specimen sequenced was PBMCs. This chain joins TRBV6-5 and TRBJ2-1; D unclear. This sequence originates from a woman in her twenties or thirties in good health and CMV-seropositive. CDR3 amino acids: CASSYSISMDNEQFF. CDR3 nucleotides: TGTGCCAGCAGTTACTCGATTAGTATGGACAATGAGCAGTTCTTC.